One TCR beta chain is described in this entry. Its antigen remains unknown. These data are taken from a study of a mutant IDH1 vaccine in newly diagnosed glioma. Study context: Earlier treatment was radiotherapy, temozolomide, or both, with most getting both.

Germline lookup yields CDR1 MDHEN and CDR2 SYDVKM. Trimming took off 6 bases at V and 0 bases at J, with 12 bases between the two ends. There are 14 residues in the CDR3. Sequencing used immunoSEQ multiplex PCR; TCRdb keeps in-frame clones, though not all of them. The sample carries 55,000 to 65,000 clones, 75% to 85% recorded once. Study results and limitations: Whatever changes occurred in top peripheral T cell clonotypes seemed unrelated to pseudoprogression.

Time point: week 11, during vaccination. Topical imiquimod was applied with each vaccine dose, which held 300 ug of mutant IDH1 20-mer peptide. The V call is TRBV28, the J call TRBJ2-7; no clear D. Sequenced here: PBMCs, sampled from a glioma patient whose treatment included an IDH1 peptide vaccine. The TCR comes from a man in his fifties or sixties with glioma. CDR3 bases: TGTGCCAGCAGCCCCACCCAGGTCTCCTACGAGCAGTACTTC. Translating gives CASSPTQVSYEQYF.